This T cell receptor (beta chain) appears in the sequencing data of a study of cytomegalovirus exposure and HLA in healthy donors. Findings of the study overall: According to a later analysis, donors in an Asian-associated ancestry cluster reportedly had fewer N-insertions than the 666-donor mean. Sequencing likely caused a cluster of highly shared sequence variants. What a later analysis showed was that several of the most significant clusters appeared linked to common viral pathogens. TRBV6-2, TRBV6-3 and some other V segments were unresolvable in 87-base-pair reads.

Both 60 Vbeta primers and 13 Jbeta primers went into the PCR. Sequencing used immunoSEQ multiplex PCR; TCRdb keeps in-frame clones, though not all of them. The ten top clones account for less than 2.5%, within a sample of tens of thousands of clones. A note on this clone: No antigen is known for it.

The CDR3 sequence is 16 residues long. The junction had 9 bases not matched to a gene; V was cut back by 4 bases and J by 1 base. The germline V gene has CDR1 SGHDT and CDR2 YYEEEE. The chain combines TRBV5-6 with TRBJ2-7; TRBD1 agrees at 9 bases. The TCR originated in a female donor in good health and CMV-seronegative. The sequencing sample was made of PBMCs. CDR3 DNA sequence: TGTGCCAGCAGCCCGCTCCCGGGACAGGGATCCTACGAGCAGTACTTC. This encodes CASSPLPGQGSYEQYF.